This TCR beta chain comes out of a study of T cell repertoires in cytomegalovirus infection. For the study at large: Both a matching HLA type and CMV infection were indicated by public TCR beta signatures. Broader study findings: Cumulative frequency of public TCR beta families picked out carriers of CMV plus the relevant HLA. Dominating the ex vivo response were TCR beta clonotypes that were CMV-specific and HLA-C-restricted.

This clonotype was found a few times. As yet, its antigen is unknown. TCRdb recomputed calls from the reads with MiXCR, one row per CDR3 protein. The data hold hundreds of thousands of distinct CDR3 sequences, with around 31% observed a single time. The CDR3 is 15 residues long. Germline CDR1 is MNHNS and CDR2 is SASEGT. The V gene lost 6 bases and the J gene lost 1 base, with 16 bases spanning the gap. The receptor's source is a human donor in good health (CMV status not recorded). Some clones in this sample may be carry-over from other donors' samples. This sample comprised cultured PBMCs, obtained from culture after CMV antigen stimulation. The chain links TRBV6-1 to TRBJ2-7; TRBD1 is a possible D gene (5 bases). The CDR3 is CASSPRVTSSYEQYF. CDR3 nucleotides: TGTGCCAGCAGCCCCAGGGTAACGAGTTCCTACGAGCAGTACTTC.